This T cell receptor beta chain was recovered during a study of OX40 agonist ivuxolimab in advanced cancers. Context from the whole study: Ivuxolimab was an agonistic, fully human IgG2 monoclonal antibody directed against OX40 (CD134), a costimulatory receptor. Intravenous ivuxolimab was administered to patients every 2 weeks at six dose levels: 0.01, 0.1, 0.3, 1.5, 3 and 10 mg/kg. Of the roughly 50 dose-escalation patients, hepatocellular carcinoma was present in around 19, melanoma in roughly 15, renal cell carcinoma in 9 and head and neck cancer in 9. In the dose-escalation cohort, around four fifths of patients were male, and the mean age was roughly 60 years, with a range of about 23 to 90. Patients were allowed to have had prior anti-PD-1, anti-PD-L1 or anti-CTLA-4 therapy, and more than 30% of the dose-escalation patients had previously received checkpoint inhibitors. Partial responses were achieved by three dose-escalation patients, of whom one had hepatocellular carcinoma and two had cutaneous melanoma. The point of sequencing TCRbeta in the periphery was to test whether ivuxolimab changed TCR sequence diversity and drove clonal T-cell expansion. The paper describes the monotherapy dose-escalation part (N of about 54 patients) of the phase I trial of ivuxolimab. Overall study outcomes, separate from this receptor: At doses from 0.1 to 3.0 mg/kg, clonal expansion was seen in both CD4+ and CD8+ blood T cells between baseline and week 6. The antigen specificity of the peripheral T cells that underwent clonal expansion was not determined. Partial responders in the 0.1-3.0 mg/kg groups had among the lowest normalized peripheral clonal expansion, especially among CD8+ T cells. After ivuxolimab, CD8+ T cells had more expanded clones than CD4+ T cells on average. Low levels of normalized T-cell clonal expansion were also shown by some nonresponding patients.

Taken from the germline V gene, the CDR1 and CDR2 loops are LGHNT and FRNRAP. The germline V and J ends show losses of 5 bases and 6 bases respectively, and no gene match explains 10 bases of the junction. From its cysteine to its phenylalanine, the CDR3 spans 15 amino acids. Only the CDR3 region is kept as DNA, spanning 45 bases read in frame from base 1. As to this clone: Its antigen is not yet known. One base away there is no much larger clone; base qualities are not given.

Genomic DNA was isolated from the sorted cells so that the TCRbeta CDR3 region could be sequenced. The immunoSEQ Assay was used for sequencing of TCRbeta CDR3 regions. Imported from immuneACCESS, the table was reduced by TCRdb to in-frame sequences with V and J called. These copies leave out some clones; in studies compared against another copy, an unresolved V gene accounts for under half, and the cause of the remainder is not known. The sample has roughly 100,000 clones on record, 90% to 95% of them singletons. Around 0.25% of the sample is held by the ten biggest clonotypes. Patients with a history of autoimmune disease or receiving systemic immunosuppression were excluded from the trial. Peripheral blood for TCR sequencing was drawn from every dose cohort at baseline, at cycle 4 day 1 and at cycle 7 day 1. The samples were taken from a phase I, first-in-human, multicenter, open-label dose-escalation trial of ivuxolimab. Adults with locally advanced or metastatic melanoma, renal cell carcinoma, hepatocellular carcinoma or head and neck squamous cell carcinoma were enrolled in the trial. CD4+ and CD8+ T cells were sorted separately from peripheral blood before TCR sequencing.

The sequence came from an adult with an advanced solid tumor such as melanoma, head and neck, liver or kidney cancer. The sample consisted of CD4+ or CD8+ T cells sorted from blood, taken in a trial of the OX40 agonist ivuxolimab. The chain employs TRBV12-5 and TRBJ2-3, and TRBD1 matches 8 of the central bases. The bases read TGTGCTAGTGGTATACAGACAGGGGTCCTTGATACGCAGTATTTT. Translated, it reads CASGIQTGVLDTQYF.